This T cell receptor beta chain is from a study of T-cell memory formation after mild COVID-19 (dated by TCRdb to about 2021). Context from the whole study: TCR sequence clusters from the two donors were found to be largely donor specific. T-cell clones expanding and contracting after mild COVID-19 in a couple of donors were tracked by longitudinal TCRalpha and TCRbeta repertoire sequencing. Two young, previously healthy adult volunteers, one female and one male, were included in the cohort.

With regard to this clonotype: What this receptor recognizes is not known. No base qualities exist here, and no much larger clone lies one base off it.

CDR1 is given as SQVTM and CDR2 as ANQGSEA, both from the germline V gene. Measured from the cysteine to the phenylalanine, the CDR3 is 13 residues long. Only the CDR3 DNA is retained, 39 bases long and in frame from the first base. V gives up 6 bases and J gives up 1 base, and the segment between their germline ends measures 12 bases. Ficoll-Paque density gradient centrifugation was used to isolate PBMCs. What the authors observed across the whole study: Some responding clones were detected in pre-infection memory, which suggested that pre-existing cross-reactive memory T cells had joined the SARS-CoV-2 response. SARS-CoV-2 specificity was not confirmed for the second-wave clones peaking on day 37. The study included only a couple of mild cases, and larger cohorts that include severe cases with pre-infection samples were judged to be necessary. Contracting CD4+ clones appeared mostly in the CM and EM memory subsets, whereas CD8+ clones were enriched in EMRA. Balanced CD4/CD8 phenotypes were observed for clones contracting from day 15 to 85, whereas a bias towards CD4+ was observed for a second wave of clones expanding from day 15 to 37.

Data came from an Illumina NovaSeq 6000. TCRalpha and TCRbeta cDNA libraries were constructed by 5'RACE with constant-segment primers, with sample barcodes and unique molecular identifiers being introduced. Trizol reagent was used to extract RNA from every sample. Libraries were amplified in two PCR steps, with a second sample barcode and Illumina TruSeq adapters added in the second step. Sequencing of the libraries was done on an Illumina NovaSeq, producing 2 x 150 bp paired-end reads. Per the authors' processing: Reads were demultiplexed and collapsed into UMI-guided consensus sequences with migec v1.2.7. Using mixcr v2.1.11, the UMI consensuses were aligned to TRA and TRB V and J templates and assembled into clonotypes. A clonotype was counted as expanded or contracted only if both edgeR and NoisET called the change significant, with noise models trained on biological replicates. For edgeR calls, the cutoffs were a false discovery rate-adjusted p below 0.01 and a log2 fold-change threshold of 1. PCA with hierarchical clustering of max-normalized trajectories of the 1000 most abundant clonotypes was used as exploratory dynamics analysis. Separately sequenced CD4+ and CD8+ repertoires were used to assign the CD4 or CD8 phenotype of responding clones. The public reads were reprocessed in TCRdb via fastp at Q25 and MiXCR, keeping in-frame beta chains. Each CDR3 protein appears once, grouped with its most common genes and DNA. The authors' filters were not applied to this entry. The sample yields a few hundred thousand distinct CDR3 sequences; around 16% were counted once. The ten largest account for 20% to 25% of the sample.

The source material was PBMCs or a T cell subset sorted from them (not recorded which). The source of this sequence is a man between 18 and 35 years old who had mild COVID-19 (a few samples of this study predate the infection). The sample titles of this study are shuffled in the database, so cell type and time point are left out; the donor was told from shared clones. The rearranged segments are TRBV29-1 and TRBJ1-1, with the D gene call left open. The CDR3 protein is CSVKGRANTEAFF. Here is the DNA: TGCAGCGTCAAGGGCCGAGCGAACACTGAAGCTTTCTTT.